This T cell receptor beta chain was identified during a study of cytomegalovirus exposure and HLA in healthy donors (dated by TCRdb to the late 2010s). Context from the whole study: An earlier analysis of some 550 of the donors reported roughly 270 Gb of sequence data and 120 million or so unique TCR beta sequences from 150 million to 200 million T cells. Roughly 300 gigabases of sequencing data and around 80 million unique TCR sequences made up an early release that covered several hundred HLA-typed donors. Of the roughly 420 genotyped donors, 65% to 90% were placed in the genetic ancestry cluster associated with self-reported Caucasian donors. The study aimed to test whether signatures of past pathogen exposure could be identified by cataloging public T cell receptors. Using immunosequencing, the study profiled T cell repertoires from 500 to 800 subjects and related those repertoires to cytomegalovirus serostatus. A separate validation cohort of roughly 130 different subjects was used in addition to the roughly 670-subject first cohort. To predict cytomegalovirus infection status, the study combined high-throughput TCR immunosequencing, statistical association of individual TCRs with disease status, and machine learning. A later analysis re-examined previously published TCR beta repertoires from several hundred donors and added high-resolution HLA genotyping to investigate patterns of TCR occurrence. Rather than using new phenotypic data, the later analysis identified candidate immune exposures from TCR beta sequences and from how often those sequences occurred across donors. An earlier analysis of some 600 of the donors applied high-throughput TCR beta sequencing to assess whether each TCR beta V gene segment acted as functional or pseudogenic. Alongside the repertoire data, information on donor age, sex, ethnicity and CMV serostatus was compiled. Genome-wide SNP genotypes for about three fifths of the roughly 700 donors were used in a later genetic analysis, which treated that subset as a discovery cohort. All discovery cohort repertoires had been generated on a single sequencing platform. Both class I and class II loci were covered by HLA typing, at four-digit resolution. Typing coverage varied by locus: about 620-630 donors for A, B, C, DRB1 and DQB1; about 520 for DQA1; 600 to 610 for DPA1; approximately 450 for DPB1. A few DR-DQ haplotypes were treated as single units for association and clustering because of strong linkage in the cohort. Among 398 genotyped donors of the cohort, an average of around 240,000 unique TCR beta nucleotide sequences was sequenced per donor, of which approximately 18% were non-productive. Broad study findings and their caveats: In this cohort, only TCR beta chains were sequenced, and detectable features were limited by the absence of alpha or paired-chain data. Linkage disequilibrium might explain the correlated functional status among segregating V segments, but an unknown experimental factor could not be excluded. In a later analysis, several top co-occurrence clusters were reported to appear linked to parvovirus B19, influenza, CMV and Epstein-Barr virus. Immune exposure information for the cohort was limited to CMV serostatus. A later analysis found that HLA-associated TCR beta chains were more clonally expanded and had lower generation probabilities than equally common non-associated chains. Specific HLA alleles were associated with 18,000 or so TCR beta sequences at a false discovery rate of 0.05 in a later analysis. A cluster of highly shared sequence variants was judged likely to represent a technical artifact of the sequencing pipeline. According to a later genetic analysis, donors in an Asian-associated ancestry cluster had fewer N-insertions in productive TCRs than the approximately 670-donor mean. Cytomegalovirus status was reported to be diagnosed by the classifier with high specificity and sensitivity in both the original and validation cohorts. Because the 87-base-pair reads could not distinguish some IMGT-functional V segments, including TRBV6-2 and TRBV6-3, those segments were excluded. A further reported finding was that TCR beta sequences accurately predicted the HLA-A and HLA-B alleles for most subjects in the first cohort. A later genetic analysis associated a missense DCLRE1C variant with V-gene and J-gene trimming of TCR beta chains, and an independent cohort replicated the association. In a later analysis, TCR association rates were found to vary across HLA loci, with the most associated TCRs seen for DRB1 alleles and the fewest for HLA-C alleles. The authors suggested that the approach could potentially be generalized to other disease states and immunological phenotypes. Because some donors lacked HLA typing at each locus, the association tests relied only on the typed subset. In a later analysis, most CMV-associated TCR beta chains were found to appear HLA-restricted, with HLA associations seemingly driven largely by CMV exposure. Sequencing depth was assumed to be roughly uniform across donors in the presence/absence analyses, though that assumption may not hold. Because counts were too low, about 18 rarely observed V segments, including chromosome 9 orphons, were excluded from the earlier analysis of roughly 580 of the donors. Broadly in line with IMGT annotations, most TCR beta V segments showed up in productive rearrangements about 87% or about 30% of the time in an earlier analysis of 587 of the donors. A few of the identified cytomegalovirus-associated TCR beta chains were confirmed in vitro to be specific for cytomegalovirus antigens. Strong co-occurrence of HLA alleles, especially DR and DQ, made assigning TCR associations to individual alleles difficult. A total of 150 to 200 TCR beta chains were listed by the study as associated with cytomegalovirus. Across donors, most TCR sequences were observed very rarely, whereas some public TCRs were present in many individuals.

The cohort was made up of about 670 healthy bone marrow donors. At the time of sampling, every cohort member was nominally healthy, though immune exposures that went unrecorded were likely present. The donor was CMV seropositive and was included in the group of some 290 seropositive cohort members. A peripheral blood sample was collected from each donor, and TCR beta sequencing was performed on peripheral blood mononuclear cells. Genomic DNA was extracted from the blood cell samples with the Qiagen DNeasy Blood Extraction Kit. Comments on this clone: It has no known antigen specificity. No quality values exist for individual bases; no much larger clone is one base distant.

The cysteine opens and the phenylalanine closes a CDR3 of 17 amino acids. Here the CDR3 DNA is all that survives: 51 bases in frame from base 1. V loses 4 bases at its end and J loses 2 bases; junction bases beyond the gene matches: 5. Reading the germline V gene (reference sequence) gives CDR1 LNHDA and CDR2 SQIVND. Libraries were prepared through the immunoSEQ multiplex PCR assay. For the multiplex PCR, a mixture combining 60 forward primers for TCR Vbeta segments and 13 reverse primers for TCR Jbeta segments was used. The CDR3 region of rearranged TCR beta genes was amplified from genomic DNA with a multiplex PCR assay. On the Illumina HiSeq System, the amplified TCR beta libraries were sequenced as 87-base-pair reads. The paper's data handling went like this. In a later analysis, some 80 million unique TCR beta chains were counted across the approximately 640 repertoires, and roughly 11 million of these chains were shared by at least two donors. To remove PCR and sequencing errors, raw reads were error-corrected and collapsed into unique sequences using a nearest-neighbor algorithm that merged closely related sequences. To assign V, D and J gene segments, CDR3 sequences were aligned to IMGT reference sequences. For a sequence to be retained, a match of at least six nucleotides was required to both a V gene segment and a J gene segment. A rearrangement counted as productive if the CDR3 had no stop codons and remained in frame with V and J, and every other rearrangement counted as non-productive. CDR3 was defined by IMGT convention, running from the second conserved V-encoded cysteine to the conserved J-encoded phenylalanine. Sequences without an unambiguous match to a single V gene segment were excluded from the earlier analysis of a few hundred of the donors. An earlier analysis of 450 to 650 of the donors called V segments functional above 56.7% productive rearrangements and segregating when the between-donor standard deviation exceeded 5%. A statistical classification framework was built to diagnose cytomegalovirus status from the catalog of TCR beta chain sequences. In a later analysis, V and J genes were assigned by comparing TCR nucleotide sequences against IMGT/GENE-DB human TR gene sequences. A later analysis assigned CDR3 sequences and most-parsimonious VDJ recombination scenarios with the TCRdist pipeline. In a later analysis, each TCR beta chain was defined by its CDR3 amino acid sequence together with its V-gene family, and reads without a unique V-gene family were excluded. In a later analysis, approximately 640 highly shared, low-generation-probability nucleotide sequences were removed to address suspected cross-contamination and a sequencing artifact. In a later analysis, a clonal expansion index for each public chain was calculated from normalized within-repertoire ranks of inferred template counts. In a later analysis, generation probabilities were computed using a VDJ recombination model fitted to out-of-frame rearrangements, and the results were checked against IGoR. A later analysis scored TCR-TCR, TCR-HLA and TCR-CMV co-occurrence with hypergeometric tests, applying a repertoire-size bias correction to TCR pairs. False discovery rates were estimated in a later analysis by permuting HLA or CMV assignments 20 times. A later analysis grouped co-occurring TCRs with DBSCAN, adding TCRdist sequence similarity when clustering within HLA-allele-positive subsets. Co-occurrence clustering excluded repertoires with fewer than 30,000 or more than 120,000 public chains, plus five with anomalous nucleotide sharing. TCRdb took this table from immuneACCESS and kept in-frame rearrangements with V and J called. Such tables lack part of the clones; where checked against another copy, unresolved V genes explain under half of the gap, and the rest is unexplained. The V and J calls and clone size were taken over from that table, and D and trimming were inferred from the DNA. Across this sample there are about 210,000 clones, with around 84% seen only once. Of the sample, roughly 3.1% is held by the ten largest clones.

Sequencing was performed on PBMCs. The receptor comes from a man aged 35-49 years in good health and CMV-seropositive. The V and J segments used are TRBV19 and TRBJ1-6; 10 middle bases align to TRBD1. The DNA sequence follows: TGTGCCAGTAGTAGACAGGGGGCTTTGACCTATAATTCACCCCTCCACTTT. This sequence encodes CASSRQGALTYNSPLHF.